This is a list of T cell receptor beta chains from one sample in a study of cytomegalovirus exposure and HLA in healthy donors. The method was immunoSEQ multiplex PCR; TCRdb's version includes in-frame clones alone and lacks a portion of them. Of about 180,000 clones in the sample, roughly 81% are singletons; the top ten hold roughly 5%. The sequencing input was PBMCs. Receptor source: a woman younger than 30 in good health and CMV-seropositive. Each CDR3 is given with its conserved first and last residue. D genes are given only for firm matches. Part of the rows lack a size; the others show once, few, many or a class for expanded clones.

v_gene: TRBV9; abundance: .; d_gene: TRBD1; j_gene: TRBJ1-2; CDR3aa: CASSVGGQGTAYGYTF; CDR3nt: TGTGCCAGCAGCGTAGGTGGCCAGGGGACAGCCTATGGCTACACCTTC
v_gene: TRBV6-1; abundance: .; d_gene: TRBD1; j_gene: TRBJ1-6; CDR3aa: CASSLGQGSPPLHF; CDR3nt: TGTGCCAGCAGCCTAGGACAGGGAAGTCCACCCCTCCACTTT
v_gene: TRBV9; abundance: .; d_gene: TRBD1; j_gene: TRBJ1-1; CDR3aa: CASSPGQMNTEAFF; CDR3nt: TGTGCCAGCAGCCCGGGACAGATGAACACTGAAGCTTTCTTT
v_gene: TRBV5-1; abundance: few; d_gene: .; j_gene: TRBJ1-5; CDR3aa: CASSLEGGNQPQHF; CDR3nt: TGCGCCAGCAGCCTAGAGGGGGGGAATCAGCCCCAGCATTTT
v_gene: TRBV11-3; abundance: .; d_gene: .; j_gene: TRBJ2-1; CDR3aa: CASIHSRGGLAQFF; CDR3nt: TGTGCCAGCATCCATTCAAGGGGGGGCCTGGCCCAGTTCTTC
v_gene: TRBV5-1; abundance: .; d_gene: .; j_gene: TRBJ2-7; CDR3aa: CASSQDRFPYEQYF; CDR3nt: TGCGCCAGCAGTCAAGACAGGTTCCCCTACGAGCAGTACTTC
v_gene: TRBV27; abundance: .; d_gene: .; j_gene: TRBJ1-1; CDR3aa: CASSFGGNLRNTEAFF; CDR3nt: TGTGCCAGCAGTTTCGGAGGGAATCTGAGGAACACTGAAGCTTTCTTT
v_gene: TRBV14; abundance: .; d_gene: .; j_gene: TRBJ2-5; CDR3aa: CASSQGGSQETQYF; CDR3nt: TGTGCCAGCAGCCAAGGCGGCAGCCAAGAGACCCAGTACTTC
v_gene: TRBV15; abundance: once; d_gene: TRBD2; j_gene: TRBJ2-5; CDR3aa: CATSRVGLAGGQETQYF; CDR3nt: TGTGCCACCAGCAGAGTTGGGCTAGCGGGGGGCCAAGAGACCCAGTACTTC
v_gene: TRBV6-4; abundance: .; d_gene: TRBD2; j_gene: TRBJ2-3; CDR3aa: CASSRLAGDTDTQYF; CDR3nt: TGTGCCAGCAGCCGACTAGCGGGGGACACAGATACGCAGTATTTT
v_gene: TRBV7-6; abundance: .; d_gene: TRBD1; j_gene: TRBJ2-3; CDR3aa: CASSSGQGGDTQYF; CDR3nt: TGTGCCAGCAGCTCGGGACAGGGAGGAGATACGCAGTATTTT
v_gene: TRBV10-3; abundance: .; d_gene: .; j_gene: TRBJ1-2; CDR3aa: CAISEQPNYGYTF; CDR3nt: TGTGCCATCAGTGAACAGCCAAACTATGGCTACACCTTC
v_gene: TRBV6-5; abundance: .; d_gene: TRBD2; j_gene: TRBJ2-1; CDR3aa: CASISAGGHNEQFF; CDR3nt: TGTGCCAGCATTTCGGCGGGGGGACACAATGAGCAGTTCTTC
v_gene: TRBV6-5; abundance: .; d_gene: .; j_gene: TRBJ1-2; CDR3aa: CASISGSYGYTF; CDR3nt: TGTGCCAGCATCTCAGGGTCCTATGGCTACACCTTC
v_gene: TRBV6-5; abundance: .; d_gene: .; j_gene: TRBJ1-6; CDR3aa: CASSYVGSPLHF; CDR3nt: TGTGCCAGCAGTTACGTTGGCTCACCCCTCCACTTT